This TCR beta chain is drawn from a study of control samples from healthy donors and cancer patients (dated by TCRdb to the early 2020s). As concerns this clone: Its binding antigen is unknown. Base qualities are missing; no much larger clone stands one base away.

Library preparation used the immunoSEQ multiplex PCR assay. The immuneACCESS repertoire file appears here via TCRdb, limited to in-frame rearrangements. These files lack a portion of the clones; in checked studies, under half of the deficit traces to unresolved V genes, and the cause of the others is not known. The sample table contains 90,000 to 150,000 clones; only one count was recorded for 90% to 95% of them. The ten top clones hold 6.5% to 9% of the sample. The CDR3 spans 16 residues, from the cysteine through the phenylalanine. Of all the DNA, just the CDR3 is kept, 48 bases in frame from base 1. Clipping removes 2 bases from V and 10 bases from J, with 7 as the unmatched junction base count. For CDR1 and CDR2, the germline V gene lists SGHTA and FQGNSA.

This TCR derives from a woman between 18 and 29 years old in good health. The V gene is TRBV7-2 and the J gene is TRBJ1-6; a stretch of 11 junction bases matches TRBD1. Material: blood. In nucleotides, the sequence is TGTGCCAGCAGCTTATCTACCGGGACAGGGGGATCACCCCTCCACTTT. This gives the protein CASSLSTGTGGSPLHF.